This entry features one TCR beta chain sequence. These data are taken from a study of control samples from healthy donors and cancer patients. Generated by immunoSEQ multiplex PCR, the TCRdb table keeps only in-frame clones and is missing some. The sample consists of just under 150,000 clones, 80% to 95% of them appearing once. This TCR derives from a young man in good health. The material sequenced was blood.

CDR3 sequence: CSVPGGGSNQPQHF. In DNA form, the CDR3 reads TGCAGCGTTCCGGGGGGGGGTAGCAATCAGCCCCAGCATTTT. The J gene is TRBJ1-5, the V gene TRBV29-1, with D tentatively TRBD1 (5 bases). Trimming cost V 5 bases and J 0 bases, with 11 bases left between them. This CDR3 spans 14 amino acids. Germline V CDR1 and CDR2: SQVTM, ANQGSEA. The full variable domain, with the rest looked up from reference TRBV29-1 and TRBJ1-5, is SAVISQKPSRDICQRGTSLTIQCQVDSQVTMMFWYRQQPGQSLTLIATANQGSEATYESGFVIDKFPISRPNLTFSTLTVSNMSPEDSSIYLCSVPGGGSNQPQHFGDGTRLSIL.